Here is one T cell receptor (beta chain) with its context. The data are from a study of control samples from healthy donors and cancer patients. Data came from immunoSEQ multiplex PCR; TCRdb stores just in-frame clones and leaves some out. Of 100,000 to 150,000 clones listed, about 92% were seen once; the top ten hold 2% to 2.5%. The V end was cut by 2 bases, the J end by 6 bases, with 8 bases between. The V gene's germline CDR1 is MNHEY and CDR2 SMNVEV (reference sequence). The CDR3 runs to 12 residues. V usage is TRBV27 and J usage is TRBJ2-7; tentatively, D is TRBD1 (6 bases). The sequencing input was blood. The sequence was collected from a woman aged 50 to 60 in good health. The CDR3 bases are TGTGCCAGCAGTTTAAGAGGGGGCGAGCAGTACTTC. Encoded protein: CASSLRGGEQYF.